These 20 T cell receptor beta chains came from one sample sequenced in a study of shared clonotypes between healthy human individuals. Some clones are missing from TCRdb's copy, which holds only in-frame ones; the method was immunoSEQ multiplex PCR. The table includes 2 million to 2.5 million clones, roughly 92% detected once. Input material: naive CD4+ T cells from PBMCs. Subset here: CD45RA+ positively selected. All receptors come from a man aged 18 to 29 in good health. Some clones in this sample may be carry-over from other donors' samples.

CDR3 sequence (DNA): TGTGCCAGCAGCATAACGGGACAGACCTACAATGAGCAGTTCTTC. Residues: CASSITGQTYNEQFF. The rearrangement links TRBV9 to TRBJ2-1; the match to TRBD1 covers 7 bases. Looked up from germline, CDR1 is SGDLS and CDR2 is YYNGEE. The CDR3 totals 15 residues. The V gene end was trimmed by 4 bases and the J gene end by 2 bases; junction bases not matched to a gene: 6.

The genes are TRBV5-8 and TRBJ2-6; D unclear. This CDR3 is 14 amino acids long. Trimming took off 4 bases at V and 4 bases at J, with 9 bases between the two ends. In germline, CDR1 is SGHTS, CDR2 YDEGEE. The CDR3 region is CASSPKAGANVLTF. Here the CDR3 DNA reads TGTGCCAGCAGCCCGAAAGCAGGGGCCAACGTCCTGACTTTC.

This rearrangement joins TRBV5-1 to TRBJ2-2, with 10 bases identical to TRBD2. Trimming removed 4 bases from V and 0 bases from J; junction bases left unmatched: 12. Germline V lookup: CDR1 SGHRS, CDR2 YFSETQ. The CDR3 totals 19 residues. The CDR3 protein is CASSRINLAGVPNTGELFF. The CDR3 coding sequence is TGCGCCAGCAGCCGAATCAATCTAGCGGGAGTGCCGAACACCGGGGAGCTGTTTTTT.

The genes are TRBV6-6 and TRBJ2-7; D uncertain. The V and J ends lost 5 bases and 3 bases respectively, with 14 bases between them. Germline CDR1 is MNHNY and CDR2 is SVGAGI (reference sequence). This CDR3 comprises 14 residues. CDR3 sequence reads: CASSTPSANYEQYF. The CDR3 region has the DNA TGTGCCAGCAGTACCCCTTCAGCGAACTACGAGCAGTACTTC.

The CDR3 DNA reads as TGTGCCAGCAGCGTCCGACCGTACGAGCAGTACTTC. Translation: CASSVRPYEQYF. The chain couples TRBV28 to TRBJ2-7; D ambiguous. The germline V and J ends were trimmed by 6 bases and 4 bases, with 10 bases remaining between them. Germline CDR1 and CDR2: MDHEN and SYDVKM. The CDR3 contains 12 residues.

The J gene is TRBJ2-3, the V gene TRBV7-3, with D maybe TRBD2 (6 bases). The CDR3 runs to 15 residues. V was pared by 1 base and J by 3 bases, with 11 bases between. Germline V CDR1 and CDR2: SGHTA, FQGTGA. DNA of the CDR3: TGTGCCAGCAGCTTAAGGGGGGACCCGACAGATACGCAGTATTTT. Its protein is CASSLRGDPTDTQYF.

This chain links TRBV4-3 with TRBJ2-4; D may be TRBD1 (5 bases). V was shortened by 2 bases and J by 0 bases, with 8 bases between the two germline ends. CDR1 is LGHNA and CDR2 is YSLEER in the germline V gene. The CDR3 spans 15 residues. The CDR3 loop is CASSQLGQAKNIQYF. CDR3 DNA: TGCGCCAGCAGCCAATTGGGGCAAGCCAAAAACATTCAGTACTTC.

The J gene is TRBJ1-2, the V gene TRBV7-3; D uncertain. V was shortened by 4 bases and J by 3 bases, with 15 bases between the two germline ends. The germline gives CDR1 SGHTA, CDR2 FQGTGA. The length of the CDR3 is 15 residues. CDR3 nucleotide sequence: TGTGCCAGCAGCTCAAGCAATGAGGGCCACTATGGCTACACCTTC. Its translation: CASSSSNEGHYGYTF.

V and J are TRBV7-9 and TRBJ1-1; TRBD1 matches 9 bases. The CDR3 has 18 amino acids. The V and J ends lost 6 bases and 0 bases, in that order; junction bases with no gene match: 14. Germline CDR1 SEHNR, CDR2 FQNEAQ (reference sequence). CDR3 nucleotides: TGTGCCAGCAGACATTCCGGGACAGGGCGGCGCATGAACACTGAAGCTTTCTTT. Amino acids: CASRHSGTGRRMNTEAFF.

CDR3 DNA: TGTGCCAGCAGCCGCCGGGACAGGGCCTACAATGAGCAGTTCTTC. This gives the protein CASSRRDRAYNEQFF. The chain carries TRBV11-1 and TRBJ2-1; 9 bases fit TRBD1. This CDR3 spans 15 amino acids. Germline trimming cut 5 bases from V and 2 bases from J; bases unmatched to any gene: 4. CDR1 and CDR2 (germline): SGHAT, FQDESV (reference sequence). The whole variable domain, filled in from reference TRBV11-1 and TRBJ2-1, reads EAEVAQSPRYKITEKSQAVAFWCDPISGHATLYWYRQILGQGPELLVQFQDESVVDDSQLPKDRFSAERLKGVDSTLKIQPAELGDSAMYLCASSRRDRAYNEQFFGPGTRLTVL.

This chain joins TRBV5-1 and TRBJ1-2; D is ambiguous. Deletions cut 0 bases from V and 4 bases from J, with 13 bases between. Germline V gives CDR1 SGHRS, CDR2 YFSETQ. CDR3 length: 15 residues. The DNA for the CDR3 is TGCGCCAGCAGCTTGGTAAGGTTGTGGGGCTATGGCTACACCTTC. This gives the protein CASSLVRLWGYGYTF. The full variable domain, in which reference TRBV5-1 and TRBJ1-2 provide the parts outside the CDR3, is KAGVTQTPRYLIKTRGQQVTLSCSPISGHRSVSWYQQTPGQGLQFLFEYFSETQRNKGNFPGRFSGRQFSNSRSEMNVSTLELGDSALYLCASSLVRLWGYGYTFGSGTRLTVV.

This sequence joins TRBV7-2 and TRBJ2-7, with TRBD2 identical over 9 bases. The CDR3 totals 15 residues. Germline CDR1 reads SGHTA; CDR2 reads FQGNSA. V was pared by 3 bases and J by 1 base, with 4 bases of the junction left unmatched. The CDR3, as DNA: TGTGCCAGCAGCTTCCTAGCGGGGAAATCCTACGAGCAGTACTTC. Translating gives CASSFLAGKSYEQYF.

This sequence joins TRBV28 and TRBJ2-3, with a tentative D call TRBD2 (6 bases). Germline values: CDR1 MDHEN, CDR2 SYDVKM. Trimming took 2 bases from V and 5 from J, leaving 11 bases between them. This CDR3 comprises 14 residues. This CDR3 is CASSLGGSQDTQYF. Written as DNA, the CDR3 is TGTGCCAGCAGTTTAGGAGGGAGTCAAGATACGCAGTATTTT.

This chain joins TRBV18 and TRBJ1-1, with D tentatively TRBD1 (5 bases). The CDR3 length is 15 residues. The germline V gene encodes CDR1 KGHSH and CDR2 LQKENI. Trimming pared 3 bases from V and 5 bases from J, leaving 16 bases between. In nucleotides, the CDR3 is TGTGCCAGCTCACCTTCTCGGGGAGGGGAGACTGAAGCTTTCTTT. It is translated as CASSPSRGGETEAFF.

Comments on this clone: Other DNA sequences in this sample translate to the same CDR3. V usage is TRBV4-3 and J usage is TRBJ1-2, with 8 bases identical to TRBD1. Germline lookup yields CDR1 LGHNA and CDR2 YSLEER. Trimming took 0 bases from V and 4 from J; bases not matched to a gene: 7. The CDR3 is 16 residues long. The CDR3 DNA sequence: TGCGCCAGCAGCCAAGATCGAGCAGGGGGCAGCTATGGCTACACCTTC. This sequence encodes CASSQDRAGGSYGYTF.

This chain connects TRBV5-5 to TRBJ1-1; 7 bases map to TRBD1. The CDR3 is 13 amino acids. Trimming took 4 bases from V and 4 from J; bases not matched to a gene: 4. Germline V CDR1 and CDR2: SGHKS, YYEKEE (reference sequence). The CDR3, as DNA: TGTGCCAGCAGCCCCCCAGGGGGCACTGAAGCTTTCTTT. Residues: CASSPPGGTEAFF. Looking up the rest from reference TRBV5-5 and TRBJ1-1 gives the full variable domain: DAGVTQSPTHLIKTRGQQVTLRCSPISGHKSVSWYQQVLGQGPQFIFQYYEKEERGRGNFPDRFSARQFPNYSSELNVNALLLGDSALYLCASSPPGGTEAFFGQGTRLTVV.

This chain connects TRBV10-3 to TRBJ1-1; the D is unclear. V gave up 10 bases and J gave up 1 base, with 22 bases separating them. Germline V gene lookup returns CDR1 ENHRY and CDR2 SYGVKD. CDR3 length equals 16 residues. As DNA, the CDR3 is TGTGCCAGCACCCTACTATCCAAGGGTGGGAACACTGAAGCTTTCTTT. It is translated as CASTLLSKGGNTEAFF.

This clone was seen just once. Other DNA sequences of this sample code for an identical CDR3. V and J are TRBV20-1 and TRBJ2-7; D may match TRBD1 or TRBD2 (6 bases each). CDR1 and CDR2 from the germline V gene are DFQATT and SNEGSKA (reference sequence). The CDR3 is 11 amino acids. V dropped 5 bases and J dropped 4 bases, with 9 bases sitting between them. DNA of the CDR3: TGCAGTGCTCGGGGGCCTTACGAGCAGTACTTC. Protein: CSARGPYEQYF.

As for this clone: This sample includes further DNA sequences coding for the same CDR3. The J gene is TRBJ2-5, the V gene TRBV19; no firm D call. Germline lookup yields CDR1 LNHDA and CDR2 SQIVND (reference sequence). Trimming pared 2 bases from V and 3 bases from J, leaving 7 bases between. The CDR3 covers 13 residues. The CDR3 loop is CASSIIREETQYF. The CDR3 DNA sequence: TGTGCCAGTAGTATAATCCGCGAAGAGACCCAGTACTTC.

V is TRBV29-1 and J is TRBJ1-1; D gene uncertain. This CDR3 region has 14 residues. Trimming took 2 bases from V and 2 from J, leaving 12 bases between them. The germline V gene has CDR1 SQVTM and CDR2 ANQGSEA. CDR3 region: CSVELYETNTEAFF. CDR3 DNA sequence: TGCAGCGTTGAATTGTACGAAACAAACACTGAAGCTTTCTTT.